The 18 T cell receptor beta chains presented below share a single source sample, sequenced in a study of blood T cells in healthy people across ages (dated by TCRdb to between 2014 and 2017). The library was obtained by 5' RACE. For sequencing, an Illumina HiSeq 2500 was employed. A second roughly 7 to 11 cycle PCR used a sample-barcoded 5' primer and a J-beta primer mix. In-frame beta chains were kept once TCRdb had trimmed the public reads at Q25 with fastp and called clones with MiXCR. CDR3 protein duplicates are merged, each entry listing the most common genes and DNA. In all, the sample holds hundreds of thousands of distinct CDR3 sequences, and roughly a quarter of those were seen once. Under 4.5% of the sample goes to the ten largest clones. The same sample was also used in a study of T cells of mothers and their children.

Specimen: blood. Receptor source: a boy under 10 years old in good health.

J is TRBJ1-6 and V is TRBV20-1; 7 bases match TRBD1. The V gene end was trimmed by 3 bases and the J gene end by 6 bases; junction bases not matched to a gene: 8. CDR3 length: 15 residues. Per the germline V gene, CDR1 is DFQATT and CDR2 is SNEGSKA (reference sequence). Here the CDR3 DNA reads TGCAGTGCTAGGGATACAGGGGCCTCTAATTCACCCCTCCACTTT. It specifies CSARDTGASNSPLHF.

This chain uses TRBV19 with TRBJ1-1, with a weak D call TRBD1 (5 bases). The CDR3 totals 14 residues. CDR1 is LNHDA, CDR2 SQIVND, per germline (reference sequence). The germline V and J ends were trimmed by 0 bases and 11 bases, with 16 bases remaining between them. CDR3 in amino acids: CASSIDGTSPGAFF. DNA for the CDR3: TGTGCCAGTAGTATAGATGGGACCTCACCGGGGGCTTTCTTT.

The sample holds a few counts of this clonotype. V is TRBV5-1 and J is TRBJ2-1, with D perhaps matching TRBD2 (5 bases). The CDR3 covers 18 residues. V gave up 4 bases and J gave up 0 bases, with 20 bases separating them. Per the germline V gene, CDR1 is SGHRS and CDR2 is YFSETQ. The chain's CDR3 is CASSPGGLSGSSYNEQFF. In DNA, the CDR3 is TGCGCCAGCAGCCCAGGCGGTTTAAGCGGCAGCTCCTACAATGAGCAGTTCTTC.

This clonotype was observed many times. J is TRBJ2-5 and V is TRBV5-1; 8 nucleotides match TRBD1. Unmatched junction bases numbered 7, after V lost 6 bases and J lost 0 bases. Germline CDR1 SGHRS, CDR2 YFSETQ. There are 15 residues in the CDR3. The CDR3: CASKRDRTYQETQYF. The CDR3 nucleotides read TGCGCCAGCAAAAGGGACAGGACCTACCAAGAGACCCAGTACTTC.

CDR3 bases: TGTGCCAGCAGGGGCATAGTTCCAGGCTACACCTTC. Translating gives CASRGIVPGYTF. The chain uses TRBV12-3 or TRBV12-4 and TRBJ1-2; D not certain. Between the trimmed V and J ends, which lost 6 bases and 8 bases, there was a span of 13 bases. The CDR3 is made up of 12 amino acids.

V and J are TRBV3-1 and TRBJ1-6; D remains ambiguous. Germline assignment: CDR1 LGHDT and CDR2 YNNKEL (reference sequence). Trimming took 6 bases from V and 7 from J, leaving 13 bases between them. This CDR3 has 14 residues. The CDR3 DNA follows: TGTGCCAGCAGACCCAGCGAGACGAATTCACCCCTCCACTTT. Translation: CASRPSETNSPLHF.

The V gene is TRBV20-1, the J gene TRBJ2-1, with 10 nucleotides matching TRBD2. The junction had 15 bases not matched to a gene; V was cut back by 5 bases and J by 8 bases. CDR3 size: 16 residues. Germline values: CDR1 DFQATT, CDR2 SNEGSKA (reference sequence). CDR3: CSAAHLAGAVVDEQFF. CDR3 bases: TGCAGTGCTGCCCACCTAGCGGGGGCGGTTGTTGATGAGCAGTTCTTC.

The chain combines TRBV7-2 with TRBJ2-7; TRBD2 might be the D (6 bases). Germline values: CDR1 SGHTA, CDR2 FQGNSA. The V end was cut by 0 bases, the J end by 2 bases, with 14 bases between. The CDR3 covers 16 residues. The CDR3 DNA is TGTGCCAGCAGCTTAGCGAGTAGCGGAGGGACCTACGAGCAGTACTTC. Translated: CASSLASSGGTYEQYF.

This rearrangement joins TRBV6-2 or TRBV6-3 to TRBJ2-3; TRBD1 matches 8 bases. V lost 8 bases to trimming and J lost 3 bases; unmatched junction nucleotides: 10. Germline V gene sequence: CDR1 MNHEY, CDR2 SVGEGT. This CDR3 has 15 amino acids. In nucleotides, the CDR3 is TGTGCCAGCGGTCGGGACAGGATTACTACAGATACGCAGTATTTT. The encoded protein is CASGRDRITTDTQYF.

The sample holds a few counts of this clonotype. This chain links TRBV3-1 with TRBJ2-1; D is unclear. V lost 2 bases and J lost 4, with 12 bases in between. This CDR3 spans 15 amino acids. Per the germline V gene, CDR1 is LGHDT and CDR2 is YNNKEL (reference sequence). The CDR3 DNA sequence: TGTGCCAGCAGCCAACCAAACAAAAAGTACAATGAGCAGTTCTTC. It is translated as CASSQPNKKYNEQFF.

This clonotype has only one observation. The CDR3 here is CASSSEYGYTF. DNA of the CDR3: TGTGCCAGTAGTAGTGAATATGGCTACACCTTC. The chain recombines TRBV19 with TRBJ1-2; D is unresolved. V gave up 4 bases and J gave up 5 bases, with 5 bases separating them. The CDR3 extends over 11 amino acids. Germline-derived CDR1 and CDR2 are LNHDA and SQIVND (reference sequence).

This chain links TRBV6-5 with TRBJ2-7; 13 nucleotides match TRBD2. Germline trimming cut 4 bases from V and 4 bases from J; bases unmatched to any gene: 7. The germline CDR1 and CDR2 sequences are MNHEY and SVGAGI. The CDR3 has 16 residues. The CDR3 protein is CASSFPTGLAGYEQYF. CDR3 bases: TGTGCCAGCAGTTTTCCCACGGGACTAGCGGGATACGAGCAGTACTTC.

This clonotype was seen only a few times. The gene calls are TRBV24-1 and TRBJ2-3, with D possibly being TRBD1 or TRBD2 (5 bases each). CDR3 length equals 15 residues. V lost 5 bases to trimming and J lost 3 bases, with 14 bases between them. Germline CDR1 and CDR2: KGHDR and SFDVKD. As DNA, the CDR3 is TGTGCCACCAGTGCGGACCCCGAGGGGACAGATACGCAGTATTTT. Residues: CATSADPEGTDTQYF.

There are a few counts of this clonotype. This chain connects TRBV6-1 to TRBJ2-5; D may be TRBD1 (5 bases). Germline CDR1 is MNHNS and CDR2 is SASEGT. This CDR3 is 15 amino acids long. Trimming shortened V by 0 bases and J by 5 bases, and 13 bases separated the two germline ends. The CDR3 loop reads CASSEAQGPWETQYF. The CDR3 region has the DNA TGTGCCAGCAGTGAAGCCCAGGGTCCGTGGGAGACCCAGTACTTC.

The CDR3 protein is CASSGTGRNEQYF. CDR3 bases: TGCGCCAGCAGTGGTACAGGCCGCAACGAGCAGTACTTC. V is TRBV10-2 and J is TRBJ2-7; possible D gene TRBD1, 5 bases. The germline CDR1 and CDR2 sequences are WSHSY and SAAADI. This CDR3 has 13 residues. V lost 4 bases and J lost 5, with 12 bases in between.

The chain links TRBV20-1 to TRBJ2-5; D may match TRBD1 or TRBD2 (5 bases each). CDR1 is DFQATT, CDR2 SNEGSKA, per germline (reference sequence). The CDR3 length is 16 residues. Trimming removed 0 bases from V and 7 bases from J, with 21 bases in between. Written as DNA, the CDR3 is TGCAGTGCTAGAGATAGTCCGGGACGCGGGTCCAGGACCCAGTACTTC. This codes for CSARDSPGRGSRTQYF.

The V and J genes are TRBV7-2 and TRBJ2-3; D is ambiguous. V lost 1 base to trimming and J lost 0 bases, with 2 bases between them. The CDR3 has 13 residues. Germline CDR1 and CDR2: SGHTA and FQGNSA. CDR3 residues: CASSLESTDTQYF. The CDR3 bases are TGTGCCAGCAGCTTAGAGAGCACAGATACGCAGTATTTT.

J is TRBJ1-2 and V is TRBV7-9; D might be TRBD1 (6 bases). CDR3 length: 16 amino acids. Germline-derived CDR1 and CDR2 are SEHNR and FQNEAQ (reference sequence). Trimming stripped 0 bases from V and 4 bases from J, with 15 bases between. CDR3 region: CASSLASGAGAYGYTF. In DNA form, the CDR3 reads TGTGCCAGCAGCTTAGCTTCAGGGGCCGGGGCCTATGGCTACACCTTC.